A single sample is the source of the 27 T cell receptor beta chains below, sequenced in a study of blood T cell repertoires in COVID-19. Clones were read by immunoSEQ multiplex PCR, and TCRdb kept only the in-frame ones, dropping some. This table has 400,000 to 450,000 clones, approximately 90% appearing once. The sequenced sample was peripheral blood. All receptors derive from a woman aged 25-40 years with active or convalescent COVID-19.

The rearrangement links TRBV7-2 to TRBJ2-3; weak D call: TRBD1 (5 bases). V dropped 5 bases and J dropped 4 bases, with 10 bases sitting between them. Germline-derived CDR1 and CDR2 are SGHTA and FQGNSA. The CDR3 totals 13 residues. In nucleotides, the CDR3 is TGTGCCAGCAGCCCACAGGCGGCAGATACGCAGTATTTT. It specifies CASSPQAADTQYF.

The V and J genes are TRBV5-4 and TRBJ2-3, with D tentatively TRBD1 (5 bases). Germline CDR1 SGHNT, CDR2 YYREEE (reference sequence). V shed 6 bases and J shed 6 bases, with 20 bases lying between them. This CDR3 comprises 15 residues. Here the CDR3 DNA reads TGTGCCAGCACCCCACTGGAGTCCTCAGGGGATACGCAGTATTTT. Amino acid sequence: CASTPLESSGDTQYF.

This clone was found once. The chain links TRBV12-5 to TRBJ1-2; D perhaps matches TRBD1 (6 bases). Trimming pared 2 bases from V and 0 bases from J, leaving 13 bases between. The germline gives CDR1 LGHNT, CDR2 FRNRAP. The CDR3 length is 16 residues. The CDR3 DNA is TGTGCTAGTGGTTTGCTGGGGGCCGTCTCTAACTATGGCTACACCTTC. As protein: CASGLLGAVSNYGYTF.

The chain combines TRBV3-1 (or the pseudogene TRBV3-2) with TRBJ2-3; D is unclear. V was trimmed by 5 bases and J by 1 base, leaving 16 bases between them. CDR3 length: 16 residues. The germline CDR1 and CDR2 sequences are LGHDT and YNNKEL (reference sequence). This CDR3 is CASSSQPIWGTDTQYF. The CDR3 bases are TGTGCCAGCAGCTCACAGCCTATTTGGGGCACAGATACGCAGTATTTT.

The count of this clone is one. This chain links TRBV12-3 or TRBV12-4 with TRBJ1-1, with TRBD1 identical over 8 bases. The trim removed 3 bases at V and 4 bases at J, leaving 1 base unmatched. The CDR3 consists of 13 residues. For the CDR3, the DNA is TGTGCCAGCAGTTTCACAGGGGGCACTGAAGCTTTCTTT. Translated, it gives CASSFTGGTEAFF.

The V call is TRBV19, the J call TRBJ1-2; D might be TRBD1 (5 bases). Germline V gene sequence: CDR1 LNHDA, CDR2 SQIVND (reference sequence). V was shortened by 5 bases and J by 2 bases, with 12 bases between the two germline ends. The CDR3 extends over 14 amino acids. CDR3 nucleotide sequence: TGTGCCAGTAGTGCGACGACAGAAAACTATGGCTACACCTTC. Translation: CASSATTENYGYTF. The whole variable domain, remainder taken from reference TRBV19 and TRBJ1-2, is DGGITQSPKYLFRKEGQNVTLSCEQNLNHDAMYWYRQDPGQGLRLIYYSQIVNDFQKGDIAEGYSVSREKKESFPLTVTSAQKNPTAFYLCASSATTENYGYTFGSGTRLTVV.

The V call is TRBV2, the J call TRBJ2-1; a weak D match, TRBD2 (5 bases). This CDR3 is built from 12 residues. The V gene lost 4 bases and the J gene lost 12 bases, with 13 bases spanning the gap. The germline V gene encodes CDR1 SNHLY and CDR2 FYNNEI. CDR3 DNA sequence: TGTGCCAGCAGTGGACTGGCGGGCGTGCAGTTCTTC. Its protein is CASSGLAGVQFF.

This clone was seen more than once but under ten times. This chain uses TRBV30 with TRBJ1-1; maybe TRBD1 (5 bases). V dropped 1 base and J dropped 8 bases, with 17 bases sitting between them. The CDR3 spans 14 residues. Germline V CDR1 and CDR2: GTSNPN, SVGIG (reference sequence). The DNA for the CDR3 is TGTGCCTGGAGTGGATTAGGGAGGGGTGTGGAAGCTTTCTTT. Amino acid sequence: CAWSGLGRGVEAFF.

This clone was counted a few times. This chain uses TRBV6-5 with TRBJ1-5, with TRBD1 matching over 8 bases. This CDR3 region has 13 residues. Per germline, CDR1 MNHEY and CDR2 SVGAGI. V lost 10 bases to trimming and J lost 7 bases; unmatched junction nucleotides: 9. The CDR3 here is CAIKTGGRQPQHF. The CDR3 region has the DNA TGTGCCATCAAAACAGGGGGGAGACAGCCCCAGCATTTT.

The chain couples TRBV20-1 to TRBJ2-1; 10 bases map to TRBD2. Per germline, CDR1 DFQATT and CDR2 SNEGSKA (reference sequence). V gave up 3 bases and J gave up 2 bases; unmatched junction bases: 4. The CDR3 consists of 15 residues. CDR3 sequence: CSASTSGVAYNEQFF. In DNA, the CDR3 is TGCAGTGCTAGTACTAGCGGGGTAGCCTACAATGAGCAGTTCTTC.

Notes on this clone: This sample also contains other DNA sequences that code for the same CDR3. The rearrangement uses TRBV29-1 and TRBJ2-6, with a tentative D call TRBD1 (5 bases). V lost 4 bases and J lost 0, with 7 bases in between. The CDR3 covers 14 residues. Per germline, CDR1 SQVTM and CDR2 ANQGSEA. CDR3 bases: TGCAGCGTTGGGGGCAACTCTGGGGCCAACGTCCTGACTTTC. Translated: CSVGGNSGANVLTF.

This chain connects TRBV7-2 to TRBJ2-1; maybe TRBD1 (6 bases). The CDR3 length is 15 residues. V shed 2 bases and J shed 6 bases, with 14 bases lying between them. Germline loops: CDR1 SGHTA, CDR2 FQGNSA. CDR3 coding DNA: TGTGCCAGCAGCTTAATTGGACAGTGGGGCAATGAGCAGTTCTTC. Protein sequence: CASSLIGQWGNEQFF.

The genes are TRBV5-6 and TRBJ1-2; 8 bases line up with TRBD1. With 6 bases clipped from V and 7 bases from J, the junction kept 8 bases outside the gene matches. Per the germline V gene, CDR1 is SGHDT and CDR2 is YYEEEE. This CDR3 has 13 residues. CDR3 sequence (DNA): TGTGCCAGCACCTACGGACAGGGTGGTGGCTACACCTTC. Protein product: CASTYGQGGGYTF.

This chain uses TRBV5-1 with TRBJ2-1, with 10 bases that match TRBD2. The CDR3 is 16 residues long. Germline CDR1 is SGHRS and CDR2 is YFSETQ. The V segment lost 4 bases and the J segment 3 bases; nucleotides outside the gene matches: 7. The CDR3 here is CASSLTSGDDYNEQFF. The CDR3 bases are TGCGCCAGCAGCCTAACTAGCGGGGATGACTACAATGAGCAGTTCTTC.

The chain is built from TRBV4-1 and TRBJ2-4, with 10 bases matching TRBD2. Trimming at V came to 0 bases and at J to 4 bases, leaving 15 bases not matched to a gene. Germline assignment: CDR1 MGHRA and CDR2 YSYEKL. The CDR3 loop spans 20 amino acids. This chain's CDR3 is CASSQDSRTSGPRRKNIQYF. CDR3 in DNA: TGCGCCAGCAGCCAAGATTCCCGGACTAGCGGCCCCAGAAGGAAAAACATTCAGTACTTC.

CDR3 region: CASSRLAGAGNEQFF. The DNA for the CDR3 is TGTGCCAGCAGCCGACTAGCGGGAGCTGGTAATGAGCAGTTCTTC. This chain joins TRBV3-1 (or the pseudogene TRBV3-2) and TRBJ2-1; 12 bases align to TRBD2. V trimming: 4 bases; J trimming: 7 bases; junction bases outside the gene matches: 5. This CDR3 spans 15 amino acids. The V gene's germline CDR1 is LGHDT and CDR2 YNNKEL (reference sequence).

The chain joins TRBV11-3 to TRBJ2-3, with 11 positions matching TRBD2. CDR1 and CDR2 from the germline V gene are SGHNT and YENEEA. Trimming removed 8 bases from V and 6 bases from J; junction bases left unmatched: 16. The CDR3 is made up of 17 amino acids. This CDR3 reads CASSLAGGRATADTQYF. CDR3 nucleotides: TGTGCCAGCTCTCTAGCGGGGGGCCGAGCAACCGCCGATACGCAGTATTTT.

The rearrangement uses TRBV9 and TRBJ1-1; tentatively, D is TRBD1 (6 bases). Germline-derived CDR1 and CDR2 are SGDLS and YYNGEE. Between the trimmed V and J ends, which lost 0 bases and 1 base, there was a span of 10 bases. The CDR3 is made up of 15 amino acids. CDR3 sequence: CASSVVLGQNTEAFF. CDR3 bases: TGTGCCAGCAGCGTAGTCCTGGGACAGAACACTGAAGCTTTCTTT.

This rearrangement joins TRBV11-2 to TRBJ2-4, with D maybe TRBD1 (6 bases). The CDR3 extends over 16 amino acids. The V end was cut by 5 bases, the J end by 4 bases, with 18 bases between. Germline CDR1 and CDR2: SGHAT and FQNNGV. As DNA, the CDR3 is TGTGCCAGCAGCCCCGGGACACTGGCCGTTAAAAACATTCAGTACTTC. Its protein is CASSPGTLAVKNIQYF.

Here the CDR3 reads CASSMDYFEYF. DNA for the CDR3: TGTGCCAGCAGTATGGACTATTTTGAGTACTTC. This chain links TRBV2 with TRBJ2-7; D perhaps matches TRBD2 (6 bases). The CDR3 is made up of 11 amino acids. In germline, CDR1 is SNHLY, CDR2 FYNNEI. Trimming shortened V by 5 bases and J by 11 bases, and 13 bases separated the two germline ends.

J is TRBJ2-7 and V is TRBV10-3; 9 nucleotides line up with TRBD2. CDR3 length: 15 amino acids. The junction had 7 bases not matched to a gene; V was cut back by 3 bases and J by 4 bases. Per germline, CDR1 ENHRY and CDR2 SYGVKD. CDR3 DNA sequence: TGTGCCATCAGTGATCTTAGCGGGGGCTCATACGAGCAGTACTTC. Amino acids: CAISDLSGGSYEQYF.

This clone came up once. The gene calls are TRBV2 and TRBJ2-3; TRBD2 aligns across 7 bases. With V trimmed by 2 bases and J by 3 bases, 5 bases remained unmatched. From germline, CDR1 is SNHLY and CDR2 FYNNEI. The CDR3 is 15 amino acids. CDR3 region: CASSEFLAETDTQYF. CDR3 bases: TGTGCCAGCAGTGAATTTCTAGCGGAAACAGATACGCAGTATTTT.

This chain links TRBV5-1 with TRBJ1-1, with 8 bases lining up with TRBD1. The CDR3 totals 13 residues. Germline values: CDR1 SGHRS, CDR2 YFSETQ. V dropped 7 bases and J dropped 3; count of bases not matched to a gene: 5. The CDR3 DNA reads as TGCGCCAGCCGGACAGGGATAGACACTGAAGCTTTCTTT. Protein sequence: CASRTGIDTEAFF. Complete variable domain (other parts from reference TRBV5-1 and TRBJ1-1): KAGVTQTPRYLIKTRGQQVTLSCSPISGHRSVSWYQQTPGQGLQFLFEYFSETQRNKGNFPGRFSGRQFSNSRSEMNVSTLELGDSALYLCASRTGIDTEAFFGQGTRLTVV.

The gene calls are TRBV21-1 and TRBJ2-5; the table's D gene call, TRBD2, was not cross checked with the DNA. TRBV21-1 is reported as a pseudogene. The CDR3 has 13 residues. The CDR3 protein is CASSPSTVVTQYF. In nucleotides, the CDR3 is TGTGCCAGCAGCCCTTCCACTGTTGTGACCCAGTACTTC.

The gene calls are TRBV27 and TRBJ1-2, with a tentative D call TRBD1 (5 bases). Between the trimmed V and J ends, which lost 2 bases and 0 bases, there was a span of 10 bases. The CDR3 loop spans 15 amino acids. The germline V gene has CDR1 MNHEY and CDR2 SMNVEV (reference sequence). The CDR3 DNA sequence: TGTGCCAGCAGTTTAGTCCAAGGGGCTAACTATGGCTACACCTTC. Translated: CASSLVQGANYGYTF.

J is TRBJ1-1 and V is TRBV6-5; tentatively, D is TRBD1 (5 bases). The CDR3 contains 11 residues. Trimming pared 10 bases from V and 5 bases from J, leaving 11 bases between. CDR1 and CDR2 (germline): MNHEY, SVGAGI. CDR3 sequence reads: CATYQGTEAFF. The CDR3 nucleotides are TGTGCCACGTACCAGGGAACTGAAGCTTTCTTT.

The chain is built from TRBV6-1 and TRBJ1-4; no clear D gene. There are 16 residues in the CDR3. Trimming removed 0 bases from V and 9 bases from J, with 17 bases in between. From germline, CDR1 is MNHNS and CDR2 SASEGT. The CDR3 bases are TGTGCCAGCAGTGAAGCGCGAGGGAGTCCCGTTCAAAAACTGTTTTTT. Its protein is CASSEARGSPVQKLFF.